The entry below gives a single T cell receptor beta chain sequence along with its context. This CDR3 region has 15 residues. Unmatched junction bases numbered 3, after V lost 0 bases and J lost 2 bases. Per the germline V gene, CDR1 is SGDLS and CDR2 is YYNGEE. The data belong to a study of blood T cell repertoires in COVID-19. Background on the study: Specimens from acute and convalescent COVID-19 originated in the United States, Italy and Spain. T cells, B-cell-depleted T cells, or PBMCs supplied cDNA or gDNA.

As handled by the study authors: The assay estimated nucleated cells by amplifying reference gene primers. Libraries were prepared by immunoSEQ multiplex PCR; TCRdb keeps only in-frame clonotypes and omits some of them. The DNA was the basis for D and trimming; V, J and clone size are from that table. The profile shows tens of thousands of clones, under 85% of them singletons. What was sequenced was peripheral blood. The rearrangement joins TRBV9 to TRBJ2-7, with 9 bases aligning to TRBD1. The source of this sequence is a man aged 55 to 70 with acute or convalescent COVID-19. CDR3 amino acids: CASSVGGTGTYEQYF. The CDR3 DNA sequence: TGTGCCAGCAGCGTAGGCGGGACAGGGACCTACGAGCAGTACTTC. Full variable domain (remainder filled in from reference TRBV9 and TRBJ2-7): DSGVTQTPKHLITATGQRVTLRCSPRSGDLSVYWYQQSLDQGLQFLIQYYNGEERAKGNILERFSAQQFPDLHSELNLSSLELGDSALYFCASSVGGTGTYEQYFGPGTRLTVT.